The present T cell receptor beta chain was sequenced within a study of cytomegalovirus exposure and HLA in healthy donors. CDR3 length equals 14 residues. The V and J ends lost 1 base and 9 bases, in that order; junction bases with no gene match: 8. Germline CDR1 is SGHRS and CDR2 is YFSETQ. Study outcomes and limitations: In a later analysis, DRB1 alleles had the most associated TCRs; HLA-C alleles the fewest.

Concerning this clone itself: No antigen is known for it.

Donors consisted of healthy bone marrow donors. 60 Vbeta and 13 Jbeta primers were used in PCR. Assay: immunoSEQ multiplex PCR; the TCRdb copy retains only in-frame clones and omits some. Counted here are approximately 110,000 clones, around two thirds occurring once; the ten biggest clones make up less than 5%. Sequences were obtained from PBMCs. V gene TRBV5-1 combines with J gene TRBJ2-7; 9 bases match TRBD1. The clonotype originates from a man between 60 and 75 years old in good health and CMV-seropositive. The CDR3 DNA follows: TGCGCCAGCAGCTTGTTGGGGGACAGGGAGGCGCAGTACTTC. It yields the protein CASSLLGDREAQYF.